This T cell receptor beta chain was profiled in a study of response to subunit inactivated influenza vaccine. The study's findings and limits: Seasonal influenza vaccination, on each occasion, was suggested by the authors to recruit few new T cells.

In the case of this clonotype: Its specificity is not known.

Germline V gene sequence: CDR1 SGHNT, CDR2 YYREEE (reference sequence). V shed 1 base and J 5 bases; nucleotides not matched to a gene: 8. This CDR3 has 15 residues. Via MiXCR, TCRdb re-called the RT-PCR reads, giving one row per CDR3 protein. The sample includes over 800,000 distinct CDR3 sequences, 20% to 25% of them seen just once. The sequence came from a man over 45 who received an inactivated influenza vaccine. This chain joins TRBV5-4 and TRBJ2-5; 7 nucleotides line up with TRBD1. Sequenced here: PBMCs from blood, sampled 5 days after vaccination. The CDR3 sequence is CASSLMSGGRETQYF. The CDR3 nucleotides read TGTGCCAGCAGCTTGATGTCAGGGGGACGGGAGACCCAGTACTTC.